The subject of this entry is one T cell receptor beta chain. The antigen is unknown. Generated by immunoSEQ multiplex PCR, the TCRdb table keeps only in-frame clones and is missing some. The repertoire has over 15,000 clones, around 84% of them found once; the top ten carry about 24%. The data belong to a study of T cells in localized non-small cell lung cancer. Study-level findings and limits: Uninvolved adjacent lung showed higher T cell clonality than tumor. Without multi-region sequencing, intratumor heterogeneity could not be excluded. A median of around 57 clones ranked among the top 100 in tumor appeared in adjacent lung.

Germline assignment: CDR1 SNHLY and CDR2 FYNNEI. The CDR3 runs 13 residues. Trimming shortened V by 7 bases and J by 8 bases, and 12 bases separated the two germline ends. This sequence was found in a male donor older than 55 with stage I lung adenocarcinoma. The chain has TRBV2 and TRBJ1-6; no clear D. The starting material was peripheral blood, obtained before any cancer treatment. This chain's CDR3 is CASTVRNDSPLHF. The CDR3 DNA follows: TGTGCCAGCACCGTCAGGAATGATTCACCCCTCCACTTT.